The 8 T cell receptor beta chains below were found in one sample sequenced in a study of tumor-infiltrating lymphocytes in primary liver carcinoma. They got blood RNA out of unsorted whole blood and also pulled out germline DNA. A primer matching the constant region was used to make TCR beta cDNA from around 550 ng of total RNA. ARM-PCR was slightly modified, and three nested multiplex PCR rounds with it gave rise to the TCR beta libraries. The two initial PCR rounds, roughly 11 cycles each, used TRBV1-TRBV30 forward and C-beta reverse primers. TCRdb recomputed calls from the multiplex PCR reads with MiXCR, one row per CDR3 protein. The data contain 250,000 to 350,000 distinct CDR3 sequences, 50% to 60% of them seen just once; the ten biggest clones take up over 15%. Sequences were obtained from peripheral blood. Receptors were obtained from a woman aged 25 to 39 with primary liver carcinoma and hepatitis B virus infection.

In regard to this clonotype: A clone one base away is much larger, so this may be a read error. The chain couples TRBV12-3 or TRBV12-4 to TRBJ2-7; 8 bases line up with TRBD2. This CDR3 has 13 amino acids. The CDR3 protein is CASRVAGSYVQYF. The CDR3 DNA is TGTGCCAGCAGGGTAGCGGGGAGCTACGTGCAGTACTTC.

About this clonotype: With a much larger clone just one base away, this may be a read error. The rearrangement uses TRBV5-6 and TRBJ2-5; 14 bases match TRBD2. The CDR3 runs to 15 residues. Germline V CDR1 and CDR2: SGHDT, YYEEEE. The CDR3 DNA sequence: TGTGCCAGCAGCTGGGGACTAGCGGGAGTGGAGACCCAGCACTTC. Translated: CASSWGLAGVETQHF.

The count of this clonotype is one. Compared with germline, one end of the junction differs, possibly owing to a read error. DNA of the CDR3: TGTACCAGCAGCTTACGGACCCAGCGGGGGAGCTCCTACAATGAGCAGTTCTTC. Its translation is CTSSLRTQRGSSYNEQFF. The rearrangement uses TRBV7-8 and TRBJ2-1; 8 nucleotides line up with TRBD2. CDR1 and CDR2 from the germline V gene are SGHVS and FQNEAQ. This CDR3 has 18 residues.

With respect to this clonotype: A much larger clonotype is one base distant, so this may be a read error. CDR3 amino acids: CASNPGGVRGYNEQFF. CDR3 bases: TGTGCCAGCAACCCTGGGGGAGTGAGAGGGTACAATGAGCAGTTCTTC. The V gene is TRBV6-1, the J gene TRBJ2-1; D is possibly TRBD1 or TRBD2 (5 bases each). V lost 7 bases and J 4 bases, leaving 20 bases between the germline ends. This CDR3 comprises 16 residues. Looked up from germline, CDR1 is MNHNS and CDR2 is SASEGT.

This clonotype was counted ten times or more. V usage is TRBV29-1 and J usage is TRBJ1-3, with a weak D call TRBD1 (6 bases). The CDR3 has 16 residues. Germline V gene lookup returns CDR1 SQVTM and CDR2 ANQGSEA. The V end lost 7 bases, the J end lost 5 bases, and 24 bases lay between the germline ends. CDR3 sequence reads: CSARNPQGGSRNTIYF. In DNA form, the CDR3 reads TGCAGCGCCCGGAACCCGCAAGGGGGATCACGAAACACCATATATTTT.

The chain employs TRBV6-2 or TRBV6-3 and TRBJ2-1, with 8 nucleotides matching TRBD2. V lost 6 bases to trimming and J lost 6 bases; unmatched junction nucleotides: 4. Germline V CDR1 and CDR2: MNHEY, SVGEGT. CDR3 length: 13 residues. CDR3 bases: TGTGCCAGCAGGCGTACTAGCGGCAATGAGCAGTTCTTC. This translates into CASRRTSGNEQFF.

This clonotype was detected many times. The chain uses TRBV29-1 and TRBJ2-7; D call uncertain. V lost 5 bases, J lost 7 bases, and 12 bases lay in between. Germline CDR1 SQVTM, CDR2 ANQGSEA. The CDR3 is made up of 11 amino acids. CDR3 in amino acids: CSVNYMGEQYF. CDR3 nucleotide sequence: TGCAGCGTTAACTACATGGGGGAGCAGTACTTC.

Turning to this clonotype: This likely comes from a read error, as the CDR3 has no conserved phenylalanine or tryptophan at its end. The gene calls are TRBV11-2 and TRBJ1-1, with D uncertain. In germline, CDR1 is SGHAT, CDR2 FQNNGV. This CDR3 is 13 amino acids long. In DNA form, the CDR3 reads TGTGCCGGCAGCTTGGTTAGGGTCACTGAAGCTTTCTCT. This gives the protein CAGSLVRVTEAFS.